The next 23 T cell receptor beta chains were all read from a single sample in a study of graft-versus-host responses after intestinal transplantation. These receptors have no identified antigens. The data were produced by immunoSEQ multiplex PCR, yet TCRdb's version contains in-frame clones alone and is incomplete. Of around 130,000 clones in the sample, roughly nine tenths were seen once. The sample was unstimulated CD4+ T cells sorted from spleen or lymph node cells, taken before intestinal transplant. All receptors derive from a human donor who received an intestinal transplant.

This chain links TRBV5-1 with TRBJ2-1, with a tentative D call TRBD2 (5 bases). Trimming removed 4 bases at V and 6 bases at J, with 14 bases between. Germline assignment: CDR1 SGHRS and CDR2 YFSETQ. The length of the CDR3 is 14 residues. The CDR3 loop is CASSRSSPFNEQFF. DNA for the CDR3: TGCGCCAGCAGCCGGTCTAGCCCCTTCAATGAGCAGTTCTTC.

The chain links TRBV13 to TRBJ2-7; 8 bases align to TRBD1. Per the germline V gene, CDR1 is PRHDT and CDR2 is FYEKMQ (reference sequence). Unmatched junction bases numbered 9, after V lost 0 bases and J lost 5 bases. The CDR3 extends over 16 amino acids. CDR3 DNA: TGTGCCAGCAGCTTAGGATGGGGCAGGGGGCATGACGAGCAGTACTTC. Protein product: CASSLGWGRGHDEQYF.

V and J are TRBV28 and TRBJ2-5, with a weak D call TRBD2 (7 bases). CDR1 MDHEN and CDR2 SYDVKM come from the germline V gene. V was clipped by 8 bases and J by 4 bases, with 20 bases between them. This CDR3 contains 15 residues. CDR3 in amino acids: CASGRAGAGVETQYF. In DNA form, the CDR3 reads TGTGCCAGCGGCCGTGCGGGGGCCGGGGTAGAGACCCAGTACTTC. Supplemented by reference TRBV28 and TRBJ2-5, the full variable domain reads DVKVTQSSRYLVKRTGEKVFLECVQDMDHENMFWYRQDPGLGLRLIYFSYDVKMKEKGDIPEGYSVSREKKERFSLILESASTNQTSMYLCASGRAGAGVETQYFGPGTRLLVL.

The CDR3 reads CASSQKVRDSSNYGYTF. CDR3 sequence (DNA): TGCGCCAGCAGCCAAAAAGTACGGGATTCCTCTAACTATGGCTACACCTTC. This sequence joins TRBV4-1 and TRBJ1-2; D not certain. Deletions cut 2 bases from V and 0 bases from J, with 16 bases between. This CDR3 comprises 17 residues. Germline V gives CDR1 MGHRA, CDR2 YSYEKL.

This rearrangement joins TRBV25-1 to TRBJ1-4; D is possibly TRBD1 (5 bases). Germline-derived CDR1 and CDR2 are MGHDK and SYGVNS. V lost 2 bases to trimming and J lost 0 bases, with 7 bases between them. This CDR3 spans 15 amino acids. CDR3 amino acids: CASSEGGATNEKLFF. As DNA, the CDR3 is TGTGCCAGCAGTGAAGGGGGGGCAACTAATGAAAAACTGTTTTTT.

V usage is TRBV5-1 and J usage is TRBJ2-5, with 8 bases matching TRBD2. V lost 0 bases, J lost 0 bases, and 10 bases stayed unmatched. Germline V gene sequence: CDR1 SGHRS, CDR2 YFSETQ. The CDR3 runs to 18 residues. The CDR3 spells CASSLGRGGLLYQETQYF. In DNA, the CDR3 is TGCGCCAGCAGCTTGGGACGGGGGGGCCTTCTGTACCAAGAGACCCAGTACTTC.

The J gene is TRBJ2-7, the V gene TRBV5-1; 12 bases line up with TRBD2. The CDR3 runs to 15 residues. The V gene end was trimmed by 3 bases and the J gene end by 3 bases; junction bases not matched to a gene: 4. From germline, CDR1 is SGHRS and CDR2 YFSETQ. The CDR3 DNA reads TGCGCCAGCAGCTGGACTAGCGGGAATATCTACGAGCAGTACTTC. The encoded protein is CASSWTSGNIYEQYF.

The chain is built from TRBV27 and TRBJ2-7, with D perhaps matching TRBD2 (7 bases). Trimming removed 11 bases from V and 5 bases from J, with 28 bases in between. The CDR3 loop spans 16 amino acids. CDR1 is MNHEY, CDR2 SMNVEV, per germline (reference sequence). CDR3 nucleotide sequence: TGTGCCGCAGAGGAGCCGGGAGGACAGAGGGTCCACGAGCAGTACTTC. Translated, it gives CAAEEPGGQRVHEQYF.

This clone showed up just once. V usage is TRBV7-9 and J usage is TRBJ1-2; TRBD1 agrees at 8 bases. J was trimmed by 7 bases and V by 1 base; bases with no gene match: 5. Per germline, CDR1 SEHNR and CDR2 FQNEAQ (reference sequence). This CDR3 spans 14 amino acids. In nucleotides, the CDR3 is TGTGCCAGCAGCTTAGGGACAGGGTTTCCTGGCTACACCTTC. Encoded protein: CASSLGTGFPGYTF.

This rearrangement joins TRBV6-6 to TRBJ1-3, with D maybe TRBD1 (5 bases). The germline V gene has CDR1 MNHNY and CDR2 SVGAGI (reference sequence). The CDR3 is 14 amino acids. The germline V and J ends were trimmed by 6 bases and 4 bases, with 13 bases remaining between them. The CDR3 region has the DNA TGTGCCAGCAGGTGGACACCCCGCGGAAACACCATATATTTT. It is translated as CASRWTPRGNTIYF.

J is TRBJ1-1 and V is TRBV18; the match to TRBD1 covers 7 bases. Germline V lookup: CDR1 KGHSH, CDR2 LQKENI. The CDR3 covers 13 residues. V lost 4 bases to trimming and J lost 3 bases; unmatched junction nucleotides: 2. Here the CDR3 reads CASSQGADTEAFF. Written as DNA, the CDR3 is TGTGCCAGCTCACAGGGGGCCGACACTGAAGCTTTCTTT.

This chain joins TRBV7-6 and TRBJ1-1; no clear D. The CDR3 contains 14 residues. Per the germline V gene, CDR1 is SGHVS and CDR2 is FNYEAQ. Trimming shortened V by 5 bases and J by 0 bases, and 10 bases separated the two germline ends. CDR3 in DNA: TGTGCCAGCAGCCCCGGGCCCATGAACACTGAAGCTTTCTTT. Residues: CASSPGPMNTEAFF.

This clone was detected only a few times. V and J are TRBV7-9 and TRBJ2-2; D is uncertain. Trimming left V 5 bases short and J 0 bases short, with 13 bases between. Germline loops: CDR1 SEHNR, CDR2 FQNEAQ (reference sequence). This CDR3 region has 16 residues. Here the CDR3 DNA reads TGTGCCAGCAGCCAAGGACCCCTTTCGAACACCGGGGAGCTGTTTTTT. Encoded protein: CASSQGPLSNTGELFF.

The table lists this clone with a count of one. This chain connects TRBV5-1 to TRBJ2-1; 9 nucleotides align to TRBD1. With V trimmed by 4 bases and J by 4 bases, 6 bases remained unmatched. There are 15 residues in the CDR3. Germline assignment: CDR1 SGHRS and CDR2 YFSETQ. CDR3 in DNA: TGCGCCAGCAGCGAGGGACAGGGAGATTACAATGAGCAGTTCTTC. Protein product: CASSEGQGDYNEQFF.

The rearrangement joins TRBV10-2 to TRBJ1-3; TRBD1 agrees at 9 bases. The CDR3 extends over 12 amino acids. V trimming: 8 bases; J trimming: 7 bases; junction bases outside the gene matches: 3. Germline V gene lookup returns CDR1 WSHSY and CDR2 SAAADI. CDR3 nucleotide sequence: TGCGCCAGCTTCGGGACAGGGAACACCATATATTTT. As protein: CASFGTGNTIYF.

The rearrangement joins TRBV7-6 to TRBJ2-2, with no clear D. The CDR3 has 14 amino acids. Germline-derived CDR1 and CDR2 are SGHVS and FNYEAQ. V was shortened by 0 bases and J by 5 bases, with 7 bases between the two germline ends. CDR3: CASSLAGPTGELFF. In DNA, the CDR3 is TGTGCCAGCAGCTTAGCCGGACCGACCGGGGAGCTGTTTTTT.

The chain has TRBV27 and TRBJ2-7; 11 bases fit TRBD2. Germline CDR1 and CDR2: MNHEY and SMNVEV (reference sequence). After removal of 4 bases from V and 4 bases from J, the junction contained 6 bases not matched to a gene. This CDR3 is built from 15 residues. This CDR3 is CASSSASGGTYEQYF. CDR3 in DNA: TGTGCCAGCAGTTCGGCTAGCGGGGGGACATACGAGCAGTACTTC.

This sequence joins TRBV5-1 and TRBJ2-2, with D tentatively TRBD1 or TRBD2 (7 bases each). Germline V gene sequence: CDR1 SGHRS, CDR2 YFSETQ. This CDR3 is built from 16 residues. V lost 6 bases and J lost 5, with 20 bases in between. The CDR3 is CASTEGAGVRTGELFF. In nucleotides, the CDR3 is TGCGCCAGCACCGAGGGGGCGGGGGTCCGAACCGGGGAGCTGTTTTTT.

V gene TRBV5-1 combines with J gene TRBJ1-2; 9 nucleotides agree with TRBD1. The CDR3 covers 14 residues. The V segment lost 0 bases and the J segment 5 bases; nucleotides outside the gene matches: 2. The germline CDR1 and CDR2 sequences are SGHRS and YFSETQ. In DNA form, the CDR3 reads TGCGCCAGCAGCTTGGGGGACAGGGTTTATGGCTACACCTTC. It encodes CASSLGDRVYGYTF. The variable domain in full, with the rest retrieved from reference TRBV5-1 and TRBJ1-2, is KAGVTQTPRYLIKTRGQQVTLSCSPISGHRSVSWYQQTPGQGLQFLFEYFSETQRNKGNFPGRFSGRQFSNSRSEMNVSTLELGDSALYLCASSLGDRVYGYTFGSGTRLTVV.

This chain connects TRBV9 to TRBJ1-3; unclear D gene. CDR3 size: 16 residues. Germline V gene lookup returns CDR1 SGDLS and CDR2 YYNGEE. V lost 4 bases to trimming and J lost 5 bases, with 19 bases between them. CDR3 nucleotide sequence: TGTGCCAGCAGCCCACAAGGTCGCAGCTCAAGAAACACCATATATTTT. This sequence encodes CASSPQGRSSRNTIYF.

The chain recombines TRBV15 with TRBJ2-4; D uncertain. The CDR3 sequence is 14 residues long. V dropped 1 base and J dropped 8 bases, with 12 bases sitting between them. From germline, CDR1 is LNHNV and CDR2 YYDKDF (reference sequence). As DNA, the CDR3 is TGTGCCACCAGCAGAGTGATTGAGTCCTACATTCAGTACTTC. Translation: CATSRVIESYIQYF.

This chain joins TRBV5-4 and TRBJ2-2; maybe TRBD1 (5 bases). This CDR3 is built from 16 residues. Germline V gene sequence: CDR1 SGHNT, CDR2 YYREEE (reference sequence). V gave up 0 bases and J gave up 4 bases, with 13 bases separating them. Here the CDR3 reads CASSLGRVKSTGELFF. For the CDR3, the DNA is TGTGCCAGCAGCTTGGGCAGGGTAAAAAGCACCGGGGAGCTGTTTTTT.

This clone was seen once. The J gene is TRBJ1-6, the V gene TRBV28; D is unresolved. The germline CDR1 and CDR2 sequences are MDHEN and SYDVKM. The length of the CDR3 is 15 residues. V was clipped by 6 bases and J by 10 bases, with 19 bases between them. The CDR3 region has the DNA TGTGCCAGCAGACTCTGGACTATCTCAGACTCACCCCTCCACTTT. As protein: CASRLWTISDSPLHF.